Listed below are T cell receptor beta chains from one sample, sequenced in a study of blood T cells in healthy people across ages. TCRdb re-derived calls from the 5' RACE reads in MiXCR, one entry per CDR3 protein. The table has just over 1 million distinct CDR3 sequences, less than 50% seen once. Material for sequencing was blood. These receptors all stem from a woman aged 60-70 years in good health. CDR3s include the opening cysteine and the closing phenylalanine or tryptophan. A D gene is named only where the DNA matches it firmly. Part of the rows lack a size; the others show once, few, many or a class for expanded clones.

len,abundance,j_gene,v_gene,d_gene,CDR3nt,CDR3aa
14,few,TRBJ1-1,TRBV10-1,NA,TGCGCCAGCAGTGAGTCGAGGCGGAACACTGAAGCTTTCTTT,CASSESRRNTEAFF
14,NA,TRBJ2-7,TRBV5-1,NA,TGCGCCAGCAGCCCCGACAGTGTCTCCTACGAGCAGTACTTC,CASSPDSVSYEQYF
12,few,TRBJ2-5,TRBV6-2/TRBV6-3,NA,TGTGCCAGCAGGGAATCGGCAGAGACCCAGTACTTC,CASRESAETQYF
16,NA,TRBJ2-2,TRBV6-2/TRBV6-3,TRBD2,TGTGCCAGCAGACGCGGACTAGCCCCGAACACCGGGGAGCTGTTTTTT,CASRRGLAPNTGELFF
13,many,TRBJ1-2,TRBV10-3,NA,TGTGCCATCAGCCCCGGGACGGACTATGGCTACACCTTC,CAISPGTDYGYTF
14,NA,TRBJ2-5,TRBV2,TRBD1,TGTGCCAGCACTCCGGACAGGGGCAGGGAGACCCAGTACTTC,CASTPDRGRETQYF
13,few,TRBJ1-1,TRBV10-3,NA,TGTGCCATCAGGGACACGCTGAACACTGAAGCTTTCTTT,CAIRDTLNTEAFF
15,NA,TRBJ1-5,TRBV27,NA,TGTGCCAGCAGGGAGAAAGGTTTTTCCAATCAGCCCCAGCATTTT,CASREKGFSNQPQHF
12,NA,TRBJ1-1,TRBV29-1,NA,TGCAGCGTTGTAGGCAGCAACACTGAAGCTTTCTTT,CSVVGSNTEAFF
14,NA,TRBJ2-2,TRBV2,TRBD1,TGTGCCAGCCGGGACAGGGCCGAAACCGGGGAGCTGTTTTTT,CASRDRAETGELFF
15,NA,TRBJ2-5,TRBV7-9,NA,TGTGCCAGCAACCCTAGGAAAGGGCCCCAAGAGACCCAGTACTTC,CASNPRKGPQETQYF
16,few,TRBJ2-1,TRBV20-1,TRBD2,TGCAGTGCGACACCTATAACTAGCGGGTCTTCCCGTGAGCAGTTCTTC,CSATPITSGSSREQFF
15,few,TRBJ2-7,TRBV5-1,NA,TGCGCCAGCAGCTTGACAGGGAAATTATCCTACGAGCAGTACTTC,CASSLTGKLSYEQYF
16,few,TRBJ2-5,TRBV12-3/TRBV12-4,NA,TGTGCCAGCAGCTCCGAATGGACCTCCCGTGAAGAGACCCAGTACTTC,CASSSEWTSREETQYF
18,few,TRBJ2-2,TRBV20-1,TRBD2,TGCAGTGCTAGCAGACTAGCGGGAGGGTTAGCGAACACCGGGGAGCTGTTTTTT,CSASRLAGGLANTGELFF
18,NA,TRBJ2-4,TRBV28,TRBD2,TGTGCCAGCAGTGGCCACGGGACTAGCGGGACCGGGACCTACGGGCAGTACTTC,CASSGHGTSGTGTYGQYF
15,many,TRBJ2-7,TRBV7-2,TRBD1,TGTGCCAGCAGCTCGTACAGGGGCCTTTCCTACGAGCAGTACTTC,CASSSYRGLSYEQYF
15,NA,TRBJ2-7,TRBV28,NA,TGTGCCAGCAGTCCCCCCGACGGGTTTGCCTACGAGCAGTACTTC,CASSPPDGFAYEQYF